Each of the 23 T cell receptor beta chains below was sequenced from the same sample in a study of blood T cell repertoires in COVID-19. Sequencing used immunoSEQ multiplex PCR; TCRdb keeps in-frame clones, though not all of them. Here the sample spans roughly 90,000 clones, roughly 83% being singletons. Input material: peripheral blood. All receptors come from a woman older than 75 with active or convalescent COVID-19.

The chain employs TRBV11-2 and TRBJ2-1; 9 nucleotides align to TRBD1. The germline CDR1 and CDR2 sequences are SGHAT and FQNNGV. V dropped 4 bases and J dropped 15; count of bases not matched to a gene: 13. The CDR3 spans 14 residues. The DNA for the CDR3 is TGTGCCAGCAGCTCCACCGGGACAGGGATAATGGCGTTCTTC. Translated, it gives CASSSTGTGIMAFF.

The J gene is TRBJ1-2, the V gene TRBV4-2; D is undetermined. The CDR3 covers 15 residues. Germline CDR1 and CDR2: LGHNA and YNFKEQ. Trimming took 2 bases from V and 0 from J, leaving 10 bases between them. In nucleotides, the CDR3 is TGTGCCAGCAGCCAAAGAGACAACGCTAACTATGGCTACACCTTC. Translation gives CASSQRDNANYGYTF.

The V call is TRBV6-5, the J call TRBJ2-3; tentatively, D is TRBD2 (7 bases). Germline values: CDR1 MNHEY, CDR2 SVGAGI. The V and J ends lost 5 bases and 4 bases respectively, with 16 bases between them. This CDR3 is 15 amino acids long. The CDR3 nucleotides are TGTGCCAGCAGTAGCCTAGGGGGGGGGCCAGATACGCAGTATTTT. This codes for CASSSLGGGPDTQYF.

The chain couples TRBV6-6 to TRBJ1-2; D gene unclear. The CDR3 has 13 amino acids. The germline gives CDR1 MNHNY, CDR2 SVGAGI (reference sequence). V lost 6 bases to trimming and J lost 7 bases, with 15 bases between them. CDR3 nucleotide sequence: TGTGCCAGCAGATCAGGAGGCCTTAGTGGCTACACCTTC. Its translation: CASRSGGLSGYTF.

The J gene is TRBJ2-7, the V gene TRBV11-3, with 7 positions matching TRBD2. J gave up 0 bases and V 1 base, and 6 bases lay outside the gene matches. CDR3 length: 16 amino acids. The germline V gene encodes CDR1 SGHNT and CDR2 YENEEA. CDR3: CASSLAGTTSSYEQYF. The CDR3 DNA follows: TGTGCCAGCAGCTTAGCGGGGACTACAAGCTCCTACGAGCAGTACTTC.

This clone was counted between two and nine times. The V gene is TRBV6-6, the J gene TRBJ1-5; 8 bases match TRBD1. J gave up 11 bases and V 7 bases, and 10 bases lay outside the gene matches. CDR1 is MNHNY and CDR2 is SVGAGI in the germline V gene (reference sequence). The CDR3 is 13 amino acids. DNA for the CDR3: TGTGCCAGCACTAACAGGGGGATCCAGGCCCAGCATTTT. This encodes CASTNRGIQAQHF.

This CDR3 is CASSQDRESGEQYF. DNA for the CDR3: TGTGCCAGCAGCCAAGATCGGGAGTCGGGAGAGCAGTACTTC. V is TRBV3-1 (or the pseudogene TRBV3-2) and J is TRBJ2-7; tentative D call: TRBD2 (6 bases). The CDR3 has 14 residues. Per the germline V gene, CDR1 is LGHDT and CDR2 is YNNKEL (reference sequence). V was cut by 0 bases and J by 7 bases, with 13 bases left in between.

V usage is TRBV5-1 and J usage is TRBJ2-2; a possible D gene is TRBD2 (6 bases). V was trimmed by 4 bases and J by 3 bases, leaving 13 bases between them. The germline V gene has CDR1 SGHRS and CDR2 YFSETQ. The CDR3 spans 15 residues. Written as DNA, the CDR3 is TGCGCCAGCAGCCGCAGCGGGTTAGACACCGGGGAGCTGTTTTTT. Its translation is CASSRSGLDTGELFF.

The rearrangement uses TRBV19 and TRBJ2-7; D possibly corresponds to TRBD1 (5 bases). V was clipped by 3 bases and J by 0 bases, with 6 bases between them. Germline-derived CDR1 and CDR2 are LNHDA and SQIVND (reference sequence). The CDR3 runs to 13 residues. The CDR3 DNA reads TGTGCCAGTAGTATGCAGGGCTCCTACGAGCAGTACTTC. It is translated as CASSMQGSYEQYF.

V and J are TRBV6-2 or TRBV6-3 and TRBJ2-1; no firm D call. CDR1 is MNHEY and CDR2 is SVGEGT in the germline V gene. V gave up 6 bases and J gave up 4 bases, with 4 bases separating them. The CDR3 totals 11 residues. This chain's CDR3 is CASSLYNEQFF. The CDR3 nucleotides read TGTGCCAGCAGCCTATACAATGAGCAGTTCTTC.

The V gene is TRBV7-8, the J gene TRBJ2-1; the D gene is possibly TRBD2 (5 bases). CDR1 and CDR2 (germline): SGHVS, FQNEAQ. The CDR3 sequence is 16 residues long. Trimming took off 0 bases at V and 0 bases at J, with 9 bases between the two ends. In nucleotides, the CDR3 is TGTGCCAGCAGCTTAGCGTGGAGGACCTCCTACAATGAGCAGTTCTTC. Its translation is CASSLAWRTSYNEQFF.

The genes are TRBV23-1 and TRBJ1-5; TRBD1 matches 10 bases. Being an ORF, TRBV23-1 has a function that is uncertain. This CDR3 is 20 amino acids long. The ends lost 0 bases at V and 5 bases at J; junction bases unmatched: 16. CDR3 sequence (DNA): TGCGCCAGCAGTCAATCTAATACCGGGACAGGGGTCTCGGAAGATCAGCCCCAGCATTTT. It translates to CASSQSNTGTGVSEDQPQHF.

V gene TRBV18 combines with J gene TRBJ1-2; possibly TRBD1 for D (5 bases). V dropped 4 bases and J dropped 8 bases, with 11 bases sitting between them. Germline lookup yields CDR1 KGHSH and CDR2 LQKENI. The CDR3 is 12 residues long. This CDR3 reads CASSQQAGGYTF. The CDR3 DNA reads TGTGCCAGCTCACAACAGGCCGGGGGCTACACCTTC.

The rearrangement uses TRBV19 and TRBJ2-2; TRBD2 matches 10 bases. This CDR3 region has 17 residues. The J segment lost 6 bases and the V segment lost 7 bases, leaving 14 bases of the junction unmatched. CDR1 is LNHDA and CDR2 is SQIVND in the germline V gene (reference sequence). For the CDR3, the DNA is TGTGCCAGTAATGGGCTAGCGGGAGCGAATGGCGCCGGGGAGCTGTTTTTT. It is translated as CASNGLAGANGAGELFF.

This clone was recorded only once. The chain couples TRBV19 to TRBJ1-5, with 7 bases fitting TRBD1. The germline gives CDR1 LNHDA, CDR2 SQIVND (reference sequence). V gave up 6 bases and J gave up 3 bases; unmatched junction bases: 5. The CDR3 has 14 amino acids. Here the CDR3 DNA reads TGTGCCAGTAGGATGACAGGGTACAATCAGCCCCAGCATTTT. It yields the protein CASRMTGYNQPQHF.

The chain has TRBV20-1 and TRBJ1-1, with TRBD1 matching 8 bases. Germline CDR1 and CDR2: DFQATT and SNEGSKA (reference sequence). The CDR3 has 14 amino acids. V was clipped by 6 bases and J by 6 bases; unmatched bases: 12. CDR3 sequence (DNA): TGCAGTGCAAGTACGGGACAGGAGGTGGCTGAAGCTTTCTTT. Amino acids: CSASTGQEVAEAFF.

V and J are TRBV7-3 and TRBJ2-7; D may be TRBD1 (6 bases). Germline lookup yields CDR1 SGHTA and CDR2 FQGTGA. V lost 1 base, J lost 5 bases, and 12 bases lay in between. The CDR3 loop spans 14 amino acids. This chain's CDR3 is CASSLMGASDEQYF. The CDR3 nucleotides are TGTGCCAGCAGCTTAATGGGGGCTTCCGACGAGCAGTACTTC.

The rearrangement links TRBV5-1 to TRBJ1-2; 11 positions agree with TRBD1. The germline V gene has CDR1 SGHRS and CDR2 YFSETQ. CDR3 size: 18 residues. V lost 4 bases to trimming and J lost 2 bases; unmatched junction nucleotides: 13. The CDR3 here is CASSPGSGQGALNYGYTF. The CDR3 DNA follows: TGCGCCAGCAGCCCTGGAAGTGGACAGGGGGCTCTAAACTATGGCTACACCTTC.

CDR3 amino acids: CASSRRGAGGRETQYF. In nucleotides, the CDR3 is TGCGCCAGCAGCCGTCGGGGAGCGGGGGGTCGGGAGACCCAGTACTTC. The rearrangement uses TRBV4-3 and TRBJ2-5; TRBD2 matches 9 bases. The ends lost 4 bases at V and 5 bases at J; junction bases unmatched: 11. The CDR3 runs to 16 residues. Germline values: CDR1 LGHNA, CDR2 YSLEER.

CDR3 sequence: CASVPGHLQETQYF. CDR3 sequence (DNA): TGTGCCAGCGTCCCGGGACACCTCCAAGAGACCCAGTACTTC. The V gene is TRBV5-6, the J gene TRBJ2-5; weak D call: TRBD1 (6 bases). V dropped 7 bases and J dropped 1 base, with 14 bases sitting between them. Germline V gives CDR1 SGHDT, CDR2 YYEEEE. This CDR3 has 14 residues.

The chain recombines TRBV20-1 with TRBJ2-3; 9 bases align to TRBD2. CDR1 DFQATT and CDR2 SNEGSKA come from the germline V gene (reference sequence). The CDR3 contains 15 residues. V lost 3 bases to trimming and J lost 2 bases; unmatched junction nucleotides: 6. The CDR3 region is CSASRREGLTDTQYF. CDR3 nucleotides: TGCAGTGCTAGTCGGCGGGAGGGCCTCACAGATACGCAGTATTTT.

The gene calls are TRBV7-3 and TRBJ1-1, with TRBD1 as a possible D gene (6 bases). Trimming took off 2 bases at V and 5 bases at J, with 12 bases between the two ends. The CDR3 sequence is 14 residues long. Per germline, CDR1 SGHTA and CDR2 FQGTGA. The CDR3 spells CASSLGRGRTEAFF. The DNA of the CDR3 is TGTGCCAGCAGCTTAGGCAGGGGAAGGACTGAAGCTTTCTTT. The full variable domain, with the rest looked up from reference TRBV7-3 and TRBJ1-1, is GAGVSQTPSNKVTEKGKYVELRCDPISGHTALYWYRQSLGQGPEFLIYFQGTGAADDSGLPNDRFFAVRPEGSVSTLKIQRTERGDSAVYLCASSLGRGRTEAFFGQGTRLTVV.

The rearrangement uses TRBV10-2 and TRBJ2-1, with 9 bases aligning to TRBD2. Germline V gene data show CDR1 as WSHSY and CDR2 as SAAADI. The V segment lost 6 bases and the J segment 0 bases; nucleotides outside the gene matches: 3. This CDR3 has 15 residues. CDR3 DNA: TGCGCCAGCAGCCTAGCGGGGAGCTCCTACAATGAGCAGTTCTTC. Translated: CASSLAGSSYNEQFF.